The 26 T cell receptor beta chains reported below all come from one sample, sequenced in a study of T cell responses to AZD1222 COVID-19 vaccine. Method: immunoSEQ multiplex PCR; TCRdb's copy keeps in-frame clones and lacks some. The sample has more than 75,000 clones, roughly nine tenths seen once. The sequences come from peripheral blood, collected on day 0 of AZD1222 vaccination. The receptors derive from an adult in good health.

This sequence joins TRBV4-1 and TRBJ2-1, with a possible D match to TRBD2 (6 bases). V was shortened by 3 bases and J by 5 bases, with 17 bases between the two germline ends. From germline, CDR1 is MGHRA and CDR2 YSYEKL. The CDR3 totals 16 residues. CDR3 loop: CASSQPRGTPHNEQFF. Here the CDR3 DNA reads TGCGCCAGCAGCCAGCCCCGGGGGACGCCCCACAATGAGCAGTTCTTC.

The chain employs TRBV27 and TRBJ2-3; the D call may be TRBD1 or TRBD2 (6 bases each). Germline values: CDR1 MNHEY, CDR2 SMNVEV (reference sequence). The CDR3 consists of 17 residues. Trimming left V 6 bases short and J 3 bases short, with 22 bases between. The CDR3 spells CASSLNPRGAGTDTQYF. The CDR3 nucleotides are TGTGCCAGCAGCCTCAACCCGAGGGGGGCAGGGACAGATACGCAGTATTTT.

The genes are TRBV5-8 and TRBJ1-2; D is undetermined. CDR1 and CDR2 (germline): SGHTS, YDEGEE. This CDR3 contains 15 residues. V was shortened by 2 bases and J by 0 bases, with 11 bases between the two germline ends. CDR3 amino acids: CASSFSGRANYGYTF. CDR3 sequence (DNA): TGTGCCAGCAGCTTCTCGGGGAGAGCTAACTATGGCTACACCTTC.

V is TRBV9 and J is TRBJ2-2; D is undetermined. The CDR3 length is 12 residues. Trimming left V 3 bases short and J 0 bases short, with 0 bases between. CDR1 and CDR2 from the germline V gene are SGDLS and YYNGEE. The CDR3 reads CASSANTGELFF. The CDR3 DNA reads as TGTGCCAGCAGCGCGAACACCGGGGAGCTGTTTTTT.

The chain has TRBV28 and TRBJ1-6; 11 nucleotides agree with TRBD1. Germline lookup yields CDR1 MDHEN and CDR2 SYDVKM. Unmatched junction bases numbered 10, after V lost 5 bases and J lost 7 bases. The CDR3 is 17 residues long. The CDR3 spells CASSTGTGGGRNSPLHF. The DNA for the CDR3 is TGTGCCAGCAGTACCGGGACAGGGGGAGGACGGAATTCACCCCTCCACTTT.

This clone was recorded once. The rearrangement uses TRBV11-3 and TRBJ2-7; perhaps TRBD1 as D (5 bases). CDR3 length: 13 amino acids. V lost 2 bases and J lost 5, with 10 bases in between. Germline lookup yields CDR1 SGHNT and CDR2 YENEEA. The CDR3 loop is CASSLSRVDEQYF. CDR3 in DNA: TGTGCCAGCAGCTTATCCAGGGTCGACGAGCAGTACTTC.

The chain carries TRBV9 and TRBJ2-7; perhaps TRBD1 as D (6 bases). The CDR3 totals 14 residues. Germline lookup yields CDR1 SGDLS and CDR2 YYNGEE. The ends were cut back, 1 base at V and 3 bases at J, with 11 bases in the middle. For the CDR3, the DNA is TGTGCCAGCAGCGTACGTGCAGGGGTCTACGAGCAGTACTTC. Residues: CASSVRAGVYEQYF.

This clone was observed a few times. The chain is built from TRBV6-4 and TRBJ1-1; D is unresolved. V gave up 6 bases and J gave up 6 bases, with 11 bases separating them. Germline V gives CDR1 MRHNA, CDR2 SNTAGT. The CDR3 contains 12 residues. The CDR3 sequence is CASSADGAEAFF. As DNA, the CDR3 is TGTGCCAGCAGCGCGGACGGGGCTGAAGCTTTCTTT.

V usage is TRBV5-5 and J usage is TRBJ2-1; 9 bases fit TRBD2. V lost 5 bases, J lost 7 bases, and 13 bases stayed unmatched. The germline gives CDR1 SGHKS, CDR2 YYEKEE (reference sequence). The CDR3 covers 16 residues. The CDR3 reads CASSDVPTSGVNEQFF. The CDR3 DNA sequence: TGTGCCAGCAGTGACGTTCCGACTAGCGGTGTAAATGAGCAGTTCTTC. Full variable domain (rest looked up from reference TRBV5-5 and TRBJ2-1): DAGVTQSPTHLIKTRGQQVTLRCSPISGHKSVSWYQQVLGQGPQFIFQYYEKEERGRGNFPDRFSARQFPNYSSELNVNALLLGDSALYLCASSDVPTSGVNEQFFGPGTRLTVL.

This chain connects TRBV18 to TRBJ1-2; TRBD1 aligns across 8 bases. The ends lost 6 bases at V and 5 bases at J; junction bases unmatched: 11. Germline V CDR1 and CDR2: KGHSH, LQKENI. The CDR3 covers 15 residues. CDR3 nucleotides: TGTGCCAGCTCGGCCGGTACTGGACAGGGTTATGGCTACACCTTC. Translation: CASSAGTGQGYGYTF.

CDR3 sequence reads: CASSKLAGTSYEQYF. CDR3 bases: TGTGCCAGCAGCAAACTAGCGGGTACGTCCTACGAGCAGTACTTC. The chain has TRBV28 and TRBJ2-7; 9 bases match TRBD2. The J segment lost 1 base and the V segment lost 6 bases, leaving 7 bases of the junction unmatched. CDR1 MDHEN and CDR2 SYDVKM come from the germline V gene. CDR3 length: 15 amino acids.

The CDR3 spells CASSLFRGEKLFF. The CDR3 bases are TGTGCCAGCAGTTTATTCCGGGGGGAAAAACTGTTTTTT. This chain uses TRBV28 with TRBJ1-4; the D gene is possibly TRBD1 (5 bases). The CDR3 runs 13 residues. Deletions cut 1 base from V and 8 bases from J, with 8 bases between. Germline CDR1 reads MDHEN; CDR2 reads SYDVKM.

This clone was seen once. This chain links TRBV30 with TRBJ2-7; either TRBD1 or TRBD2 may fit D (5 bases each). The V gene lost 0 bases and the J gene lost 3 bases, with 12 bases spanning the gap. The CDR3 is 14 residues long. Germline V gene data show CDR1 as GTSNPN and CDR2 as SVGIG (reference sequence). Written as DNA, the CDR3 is TGTGCCTGGAGTGTAGGGACCGTGAGCTACGAGCAGTACTTC. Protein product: CAWSVGTVSYEQYF.

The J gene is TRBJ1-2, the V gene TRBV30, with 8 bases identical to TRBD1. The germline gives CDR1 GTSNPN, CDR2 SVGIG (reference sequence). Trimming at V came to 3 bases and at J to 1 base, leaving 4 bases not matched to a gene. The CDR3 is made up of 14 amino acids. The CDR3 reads CAWRRTGYNYGYTF. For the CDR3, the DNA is TGTGCCTGGAGGAGGACAGGGTATAACTATGGCTACACCTTC.

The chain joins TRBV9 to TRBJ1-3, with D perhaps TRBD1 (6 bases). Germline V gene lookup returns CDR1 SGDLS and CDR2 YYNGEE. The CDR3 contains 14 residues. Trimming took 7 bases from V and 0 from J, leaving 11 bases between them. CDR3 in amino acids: CASGRGDSGNTIYF. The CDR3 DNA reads TGTGCCAGCGGTAGGGGGGACTCTGGAAACACCATATATTTT.

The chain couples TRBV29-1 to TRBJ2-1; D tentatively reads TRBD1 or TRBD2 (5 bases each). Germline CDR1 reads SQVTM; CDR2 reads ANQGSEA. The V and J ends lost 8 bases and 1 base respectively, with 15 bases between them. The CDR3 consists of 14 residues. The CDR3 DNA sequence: TGCAGCCAGACCCGGGGCAGTTCCTACAATGAGCAGTTCTTC. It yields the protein CSQTRGSSYNEQFF.

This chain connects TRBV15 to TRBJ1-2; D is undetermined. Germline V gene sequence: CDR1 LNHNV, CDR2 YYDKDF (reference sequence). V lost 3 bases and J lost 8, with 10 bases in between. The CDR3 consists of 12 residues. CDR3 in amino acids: CATSRTMEGYTF. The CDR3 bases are TGTGCCACCAGCAGGACGATGGAAGGCTACACCTTC.

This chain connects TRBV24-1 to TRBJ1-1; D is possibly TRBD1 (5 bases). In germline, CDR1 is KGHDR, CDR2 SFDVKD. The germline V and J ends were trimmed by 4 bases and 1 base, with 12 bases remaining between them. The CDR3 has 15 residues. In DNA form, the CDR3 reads TGTGCCACCAGTGAGGGGACGGCGGGGAACACTGAAGCTTTCTTT. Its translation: CATSEGTAGNTEAFF.

The CDR3 spells CASSQYIGLACYEQYF. CDR3 sequence (DNA): TGTGCCAGCAGCCAATATATCGGACTAGCGTGCTACGAGCAGTACTTC. The V gene is TRBV3-1 (or the pseudogene TRBV3-2), the J gene TRBJ2-7; 9 bases are shared with TRBD2. Germline trimming cut 2 bases from V and 3 bases from J; bases unmatched to any gene: 8. The CDR3 consists of 16 residues. Germline V gene sequence: CDR1 LGHDT, CDR2 YNNKEL (reference sequence).

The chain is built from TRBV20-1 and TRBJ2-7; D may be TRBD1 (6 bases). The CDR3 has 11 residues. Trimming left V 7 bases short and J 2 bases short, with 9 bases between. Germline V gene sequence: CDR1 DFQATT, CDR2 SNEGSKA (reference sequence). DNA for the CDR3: TGCAGTGTGCCAGGGGCCTACGAGCAGTACTTC. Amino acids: CSVPGAYEQYF.

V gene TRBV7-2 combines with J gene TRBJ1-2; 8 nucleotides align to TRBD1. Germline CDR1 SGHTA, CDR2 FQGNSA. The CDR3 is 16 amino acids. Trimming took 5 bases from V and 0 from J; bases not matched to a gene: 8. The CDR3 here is CASSEGQGRSNYGYTF. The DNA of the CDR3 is TGTGCCAGCAGCGAAGGACAGGGCCGTTCTAACTATGGCTACACCTTC.

CDR3 residues: CASSFYRANTGELFF. In nucleotides, the CDR3 is TGTGCCAGCAGTTTCTACAGGGCGAACACCGGGGAGCTGTTTTTT. This chain connects TRBV27 to TRBJ2-2, with a tentative D call TRBD1 (6 bases). CDR1 and CDR2 (germline): MNHEY, SMNVEV (reference sequence). The length of the CDR3 is 15 residues. Trimming took off 3 bases at V and 0 bases at J, with 8 bases between the two ends.

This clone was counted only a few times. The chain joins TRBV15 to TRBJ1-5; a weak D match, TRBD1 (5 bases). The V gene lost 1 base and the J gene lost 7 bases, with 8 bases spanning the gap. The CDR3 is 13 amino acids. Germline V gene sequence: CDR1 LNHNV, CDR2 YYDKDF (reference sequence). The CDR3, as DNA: TGTGCCACCAGCAGAGCCCAGGGACAGCCCCAGCATTTT. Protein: CATSRAQGQPQHF. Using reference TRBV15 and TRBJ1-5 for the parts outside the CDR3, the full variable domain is DAMVIQNPRYQVTQFGKPVTLSCSQTLNHNVMYWYQQKSSQAPKLLFHYYDKDFNNEADTPDNFQSRRPNTSFCFLDIRSPGLGDTAMYLCATSRAQGQPQHFGDGTRLSIL.

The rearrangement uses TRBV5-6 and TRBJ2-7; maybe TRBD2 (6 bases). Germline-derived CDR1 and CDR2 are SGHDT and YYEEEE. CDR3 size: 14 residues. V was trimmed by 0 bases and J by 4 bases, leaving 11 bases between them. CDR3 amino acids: CASSLGGDFYEQYF. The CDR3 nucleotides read TGTGCCAGCAGCTTGGGAGGGGACTTTTACGAGCAGTACTTC.

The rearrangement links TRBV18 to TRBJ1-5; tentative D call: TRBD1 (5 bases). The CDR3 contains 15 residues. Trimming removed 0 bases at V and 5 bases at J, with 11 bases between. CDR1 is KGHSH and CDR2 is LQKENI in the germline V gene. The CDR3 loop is CASSPPGQGDQPQHF. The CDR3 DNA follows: TGTGCCAGCTCACCACCAGGGCAGGGCGATCAGCCCCAGCATTTT. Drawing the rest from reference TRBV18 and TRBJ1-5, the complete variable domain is NAGVMQNPRHLVRRRGQEARLRCSPMKGHSHVYWYRQLPEEGLKFMVYLQKENIIDESGMPKERFSAEFPKEGPSILRIQQVVRGDSAAYFCASSPPGQGDQPQHFGDGTRLSIL.

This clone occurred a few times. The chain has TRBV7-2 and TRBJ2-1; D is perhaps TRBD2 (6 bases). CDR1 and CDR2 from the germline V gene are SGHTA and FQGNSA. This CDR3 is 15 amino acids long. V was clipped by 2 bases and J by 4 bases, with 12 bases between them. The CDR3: CASSLRSGVYNEQFF. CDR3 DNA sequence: TGTGCCAGCAGCTTAAGGTCGGGAGTATACAATGAGCAGTTCTTC.